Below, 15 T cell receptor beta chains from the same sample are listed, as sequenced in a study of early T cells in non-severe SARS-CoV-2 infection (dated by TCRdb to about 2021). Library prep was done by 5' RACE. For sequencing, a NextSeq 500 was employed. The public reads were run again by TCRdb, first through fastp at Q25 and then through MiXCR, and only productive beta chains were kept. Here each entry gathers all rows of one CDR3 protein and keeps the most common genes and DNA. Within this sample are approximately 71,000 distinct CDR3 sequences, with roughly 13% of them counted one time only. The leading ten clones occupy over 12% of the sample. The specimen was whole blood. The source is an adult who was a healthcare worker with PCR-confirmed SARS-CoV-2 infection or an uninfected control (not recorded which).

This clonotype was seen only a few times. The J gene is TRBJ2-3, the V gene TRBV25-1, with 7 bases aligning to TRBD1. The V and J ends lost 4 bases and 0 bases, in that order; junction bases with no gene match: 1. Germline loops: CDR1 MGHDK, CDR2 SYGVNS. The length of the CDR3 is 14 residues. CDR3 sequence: CASSGDSSTDTQYF. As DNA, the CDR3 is TGTGCCAGCAGTGGGGACAGTAGCACAGATACGCAGTATTTT.

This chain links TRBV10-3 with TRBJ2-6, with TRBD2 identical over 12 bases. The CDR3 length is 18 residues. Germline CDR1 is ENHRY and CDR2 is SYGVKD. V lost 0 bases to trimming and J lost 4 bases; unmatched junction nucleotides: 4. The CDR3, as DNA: TGTGCCATCAGTGAGTCGACTAGCGGGGGCGGCGGGGCCAACGTCCTGACTTTC. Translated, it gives CAISESTSGGGGANVLTF.

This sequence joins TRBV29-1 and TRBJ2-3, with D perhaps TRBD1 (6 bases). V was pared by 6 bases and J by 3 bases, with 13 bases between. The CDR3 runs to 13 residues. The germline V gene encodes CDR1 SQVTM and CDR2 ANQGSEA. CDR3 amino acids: CSVTGRLTDTQYF. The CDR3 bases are TGCAGCGTGACAGGTAGACTTACAGATACGCAGTATTTT.

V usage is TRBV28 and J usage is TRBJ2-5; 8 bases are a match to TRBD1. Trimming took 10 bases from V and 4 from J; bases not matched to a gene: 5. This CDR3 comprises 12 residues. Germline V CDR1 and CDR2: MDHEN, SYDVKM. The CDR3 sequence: CATETGAETQYF. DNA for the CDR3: TGTGCCACTGAGACAGGGGCAGAGACCCAGTACTTC.

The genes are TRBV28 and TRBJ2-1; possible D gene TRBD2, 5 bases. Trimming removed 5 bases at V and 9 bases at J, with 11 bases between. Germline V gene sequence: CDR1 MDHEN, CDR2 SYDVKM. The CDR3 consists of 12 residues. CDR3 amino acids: CASSRGRGEQFF. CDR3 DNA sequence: TGTGCCAGCAGTCGAGGGCGCGGTGAGCAGTTCTTC.

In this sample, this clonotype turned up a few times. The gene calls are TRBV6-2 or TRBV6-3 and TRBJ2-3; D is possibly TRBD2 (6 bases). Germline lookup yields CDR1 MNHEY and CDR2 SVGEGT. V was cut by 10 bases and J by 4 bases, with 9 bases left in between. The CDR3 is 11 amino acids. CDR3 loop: CATTSSDTQYF. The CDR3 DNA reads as TGTGCCACCACTAGCTCAGATACGCAGTATTTT.

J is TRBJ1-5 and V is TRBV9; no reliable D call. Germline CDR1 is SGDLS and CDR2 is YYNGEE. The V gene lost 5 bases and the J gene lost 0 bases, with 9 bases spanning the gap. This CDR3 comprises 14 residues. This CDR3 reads CASSSTVSNQPQHF. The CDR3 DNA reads TGTGCCAGCAGTTCAACGGTTAGCAATCAGCCCCAGCATTTT.

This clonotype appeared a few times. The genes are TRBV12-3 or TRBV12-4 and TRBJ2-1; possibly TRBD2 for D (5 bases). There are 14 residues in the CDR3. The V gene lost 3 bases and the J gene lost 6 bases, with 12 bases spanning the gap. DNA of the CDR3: TGTGCCAGCAGTTTGCCAGCGGAGTCCAATGAGCAGTTCTTC. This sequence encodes CASSLPAESNEQFF.

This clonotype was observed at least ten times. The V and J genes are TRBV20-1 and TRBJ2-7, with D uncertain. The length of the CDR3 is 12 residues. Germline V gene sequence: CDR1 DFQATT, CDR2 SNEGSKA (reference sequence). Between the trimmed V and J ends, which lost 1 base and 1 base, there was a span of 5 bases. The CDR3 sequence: CSARAGSYEQYF. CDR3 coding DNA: TGCAGTGCTAGAGCGGGTTCCTACGAGCAGTACTTC.

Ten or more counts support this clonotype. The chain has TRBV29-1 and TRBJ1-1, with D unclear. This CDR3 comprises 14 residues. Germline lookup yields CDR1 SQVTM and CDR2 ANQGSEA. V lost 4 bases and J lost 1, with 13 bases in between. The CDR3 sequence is CSVVFGFENTEAFF. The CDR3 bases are TGCAGCGTTGTCTTCGGCTTCGAGAACACTGAAGCTTTCTTT.

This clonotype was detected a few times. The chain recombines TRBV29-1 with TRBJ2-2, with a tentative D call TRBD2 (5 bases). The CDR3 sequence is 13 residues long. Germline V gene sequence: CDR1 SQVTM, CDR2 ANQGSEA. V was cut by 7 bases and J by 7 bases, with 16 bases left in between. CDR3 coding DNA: TGCAGCGCCGACGGGATCGGGGTCGGGGAGCTGTTTTTT. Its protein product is CSADGIGVGELFF.

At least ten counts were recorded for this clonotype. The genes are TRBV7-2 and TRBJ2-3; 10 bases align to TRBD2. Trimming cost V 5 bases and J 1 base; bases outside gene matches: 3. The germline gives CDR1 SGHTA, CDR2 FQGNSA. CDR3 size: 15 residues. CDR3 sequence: CASSHTSGGTDTQYF. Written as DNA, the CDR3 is TGTGCCAGCAGCCATACTAGCGGGGGCACAGATACGCAGTATTTT.

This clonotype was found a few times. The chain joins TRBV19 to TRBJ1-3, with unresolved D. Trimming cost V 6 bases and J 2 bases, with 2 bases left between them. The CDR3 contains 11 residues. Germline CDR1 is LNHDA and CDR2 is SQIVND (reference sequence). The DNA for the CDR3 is TGTGCCAGTAGCCCTGGAAACACCATATATTTT. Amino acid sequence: CASSPGNTIYF.

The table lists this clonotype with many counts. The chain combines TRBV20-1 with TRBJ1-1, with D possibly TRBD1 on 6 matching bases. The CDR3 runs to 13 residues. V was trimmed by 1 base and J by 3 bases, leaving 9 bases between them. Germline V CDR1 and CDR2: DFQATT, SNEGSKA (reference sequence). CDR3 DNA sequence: TGCAGTGCTAGAGGGGAGGGGGACACTGAAGCTTTCTTT. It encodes CSARGEGDTEAFF.

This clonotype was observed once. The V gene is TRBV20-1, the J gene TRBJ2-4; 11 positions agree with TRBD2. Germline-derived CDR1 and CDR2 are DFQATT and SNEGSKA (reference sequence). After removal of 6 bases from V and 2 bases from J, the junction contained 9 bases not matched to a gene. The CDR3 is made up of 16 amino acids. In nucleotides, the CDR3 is TGCAGTGCGCATCCGGGACTAGCGGATTCCAAAAACATTCAGTACTTC. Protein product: CSAHPGLADSKNIQYF.